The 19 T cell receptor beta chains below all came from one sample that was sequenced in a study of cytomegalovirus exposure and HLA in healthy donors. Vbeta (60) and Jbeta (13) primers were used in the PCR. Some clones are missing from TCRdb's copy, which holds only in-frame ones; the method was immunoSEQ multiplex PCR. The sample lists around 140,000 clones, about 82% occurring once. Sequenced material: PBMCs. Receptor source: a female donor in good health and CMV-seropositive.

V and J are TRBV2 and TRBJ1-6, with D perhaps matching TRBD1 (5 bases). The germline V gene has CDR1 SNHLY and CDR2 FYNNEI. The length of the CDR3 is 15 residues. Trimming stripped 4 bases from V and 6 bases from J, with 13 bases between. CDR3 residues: CASSVRQGPNSPLHF. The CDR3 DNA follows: TGTGCCAGCAGTGTAAGGCAGGGCCCTAATTCACCCCTCCACTTT.

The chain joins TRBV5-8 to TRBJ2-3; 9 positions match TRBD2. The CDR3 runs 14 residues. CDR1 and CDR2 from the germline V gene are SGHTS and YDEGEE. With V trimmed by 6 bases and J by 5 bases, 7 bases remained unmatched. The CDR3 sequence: CASTAGGHQDTQYF. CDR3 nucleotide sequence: TGTGCCAGCACCGCGGGGGGGCATCAAGATACGCAGTATTTT.

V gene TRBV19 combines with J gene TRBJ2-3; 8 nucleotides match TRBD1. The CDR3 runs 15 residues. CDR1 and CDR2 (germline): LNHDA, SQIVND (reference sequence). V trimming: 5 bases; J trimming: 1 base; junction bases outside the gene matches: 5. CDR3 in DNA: TGTGCCAGTAGTCCGGACAGGGTAGGCACAGATACGCAGTATTTT. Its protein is CASSPDRVGTDTQYF.

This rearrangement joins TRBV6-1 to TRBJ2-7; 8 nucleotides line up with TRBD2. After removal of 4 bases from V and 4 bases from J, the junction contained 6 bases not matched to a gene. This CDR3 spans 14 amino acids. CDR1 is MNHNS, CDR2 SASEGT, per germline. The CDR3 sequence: CASSVSSGSYEQYF. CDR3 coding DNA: TGTGCCAGCAGTGTTTCAAGCGGGAGTTACGAGCAGTACTTC.

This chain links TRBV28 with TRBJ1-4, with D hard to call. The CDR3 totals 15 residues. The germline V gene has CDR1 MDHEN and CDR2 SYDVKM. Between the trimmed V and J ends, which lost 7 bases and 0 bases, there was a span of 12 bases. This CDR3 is CASNSRGSTNEKLFF. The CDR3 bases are TGTGCCAGCAACTCTCGGGGATCAACTAATGAAAAACTGTTTTTT.

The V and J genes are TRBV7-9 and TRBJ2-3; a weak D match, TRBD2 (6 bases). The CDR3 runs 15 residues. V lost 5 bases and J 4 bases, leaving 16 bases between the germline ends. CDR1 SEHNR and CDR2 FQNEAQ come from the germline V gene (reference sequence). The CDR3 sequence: CASSRMGGVSDTQYF. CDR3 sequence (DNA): TGTGCCAGCAGCCGCATGGGCGGGGTCTCAGATACGCAGTATTTT.

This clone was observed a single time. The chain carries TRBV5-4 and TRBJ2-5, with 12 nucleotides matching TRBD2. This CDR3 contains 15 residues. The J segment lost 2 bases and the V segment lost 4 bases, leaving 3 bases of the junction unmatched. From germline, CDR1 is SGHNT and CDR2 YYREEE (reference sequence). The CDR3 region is CASSTGTSGQETQYF. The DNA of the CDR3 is TGTGCCAGCAGCACCGGGACTAGCGGGCAAGAGACCCAGTACTTC.

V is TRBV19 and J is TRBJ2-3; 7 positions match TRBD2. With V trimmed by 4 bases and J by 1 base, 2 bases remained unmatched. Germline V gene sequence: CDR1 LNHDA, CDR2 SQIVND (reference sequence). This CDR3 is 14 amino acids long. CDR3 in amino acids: CASSTREGTDTQYF. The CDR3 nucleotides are TGTGCCAGTAGTACCCGGGAGGGCACAGATACGCAGTATTTT.

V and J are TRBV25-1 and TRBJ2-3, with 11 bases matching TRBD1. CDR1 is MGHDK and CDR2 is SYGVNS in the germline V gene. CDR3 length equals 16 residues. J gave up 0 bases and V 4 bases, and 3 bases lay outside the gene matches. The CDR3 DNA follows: TGTGCCAGCAGTGCGGGGGACAGGGGGAGCACAGATACGCAGTATTTT. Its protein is CASSAGDRGSTDTQYF.

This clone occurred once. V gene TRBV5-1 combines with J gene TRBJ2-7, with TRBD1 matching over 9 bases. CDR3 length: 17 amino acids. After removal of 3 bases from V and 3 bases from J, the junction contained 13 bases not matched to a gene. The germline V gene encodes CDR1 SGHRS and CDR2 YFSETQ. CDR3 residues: CASSSDRGLTEYYEQYF. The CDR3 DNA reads TGCGCCAGCAGCTCGGACAGGGGCCTTACCGAGTACTACGAGCAGTACTTC.

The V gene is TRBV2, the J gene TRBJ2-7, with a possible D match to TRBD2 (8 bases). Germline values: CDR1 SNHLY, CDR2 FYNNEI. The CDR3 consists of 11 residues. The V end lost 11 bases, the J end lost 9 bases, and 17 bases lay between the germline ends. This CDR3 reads CAYRGSGMQYF. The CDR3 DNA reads TGTGCCTACAGGGGTAGCGGGATGCAGTACTTC.

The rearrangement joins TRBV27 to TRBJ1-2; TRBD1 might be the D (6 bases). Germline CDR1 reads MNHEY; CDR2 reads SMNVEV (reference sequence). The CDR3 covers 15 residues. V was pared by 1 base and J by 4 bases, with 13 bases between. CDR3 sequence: CASSLLMGGGYGYTF. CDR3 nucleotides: TGTGCCAGCAGTTTATTGATGGGAGGGGGCTATGGCTACACCTTC.

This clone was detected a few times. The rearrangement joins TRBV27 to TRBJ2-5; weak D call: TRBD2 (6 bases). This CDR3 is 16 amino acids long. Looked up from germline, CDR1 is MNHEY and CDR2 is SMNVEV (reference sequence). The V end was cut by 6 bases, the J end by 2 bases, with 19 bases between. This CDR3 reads CASSFSTARGQETQYF. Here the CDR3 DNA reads TGTGCCAGCAGCTTTTCCACAGCCCGGGGGCAAGAGACCCAGTACTTC.

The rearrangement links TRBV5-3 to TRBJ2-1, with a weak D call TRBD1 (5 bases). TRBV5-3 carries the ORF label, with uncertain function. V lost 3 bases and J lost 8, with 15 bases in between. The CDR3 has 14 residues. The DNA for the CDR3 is TGTGCCAGAAGCTCTACCGCAGGGTTCCATGAGCAGTTCTTC. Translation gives CARSSTAGFHEQFF.

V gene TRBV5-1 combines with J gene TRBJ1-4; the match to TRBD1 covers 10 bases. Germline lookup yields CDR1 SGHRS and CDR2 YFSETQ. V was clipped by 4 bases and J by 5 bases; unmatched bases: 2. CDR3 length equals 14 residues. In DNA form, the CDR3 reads TGCGCCAGCAGCCCGGGACAGGGGAATGAAAAACTGTTTTTT. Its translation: CASSPGQGNEKLFF.

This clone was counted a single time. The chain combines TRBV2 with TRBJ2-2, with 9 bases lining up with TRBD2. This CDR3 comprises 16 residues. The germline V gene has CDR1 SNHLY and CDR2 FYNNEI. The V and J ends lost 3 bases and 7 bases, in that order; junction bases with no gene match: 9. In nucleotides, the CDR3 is TGTGCCAGCAGTGAGGTGGCTAGCGGGATGGTCGGGGAGCTGTTTTTT. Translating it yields CASSEVASGMVGELFF.

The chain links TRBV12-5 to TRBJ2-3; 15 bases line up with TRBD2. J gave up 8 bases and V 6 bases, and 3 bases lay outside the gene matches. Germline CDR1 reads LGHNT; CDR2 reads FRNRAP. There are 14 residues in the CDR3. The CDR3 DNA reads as TGTGCTAGTGGACTGGGACTAGCGGGAGGTACGCAGTATTTT. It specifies CASGLGLAGGTQYF. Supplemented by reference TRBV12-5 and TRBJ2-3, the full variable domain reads DARVTQTPRHKVTEMGQEVTMRCQPILGHNTVFWYRQTMMQGLELLAYFRNRAPLDDSGMPKDRFSAEMPDATLATLKIQPSEPRDSAVYFCASGLGLAGGTQYFGPGTRLTVL.

The CDR3 loop reads CASSLREKETQYF. CDR3 sequence (DNA): TGCGCCAGCAGCCTCCGGGAGAAAGAGACCCAGTACTTC. The chain uses TRBV5-1 and TRBJ2-5; the D gene is possibly TRBD2 (6 bases). Germline CDR1 is SGHRS and CDR2 is YFSETQ. The CDR3 is 13 amino acids. The V end was cut by 4 bases, the J end by 3 bases, with 10 bases between.

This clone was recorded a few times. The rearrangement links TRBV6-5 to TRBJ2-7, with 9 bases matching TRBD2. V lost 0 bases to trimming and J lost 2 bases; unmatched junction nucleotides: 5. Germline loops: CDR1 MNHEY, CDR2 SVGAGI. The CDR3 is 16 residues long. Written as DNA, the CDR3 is TGTGCCAGCAGTTACTCGATCAGCGGGAGGACCTACGAGCAGTACTTC. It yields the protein CASSYSISGRTYEQYF.